This is a list of T cell receptor beta chains from one sample in a study of blood T cell repertoires in COVID-19. Repertoires were generated with immunoSEQ multiplex PCR, while TCRdb's copy carries only in-frame clones and drops some. The repertoire includes over 75,000 clones, approximately 79% of them detected once, and around 10% sits in the top ten. The sample was peripheral blood. The source is a man in his 70s with acute or convalescent COVID-19. Each CDR3 is given with its conserved first and last residue. A D gene is named only where the DNA matches it firmly. Some rows mark clone size as missing; the rest say once, few, many or name a class of expanded clone.

V gene: TRBV10-3; J gene: TRBJ1-2; D gene: TRBD1; clone size: .; CDR3 protein: CAISGPDRAYGYTF; CDR3 DNA: TGTGCCATCAGTGGGCCGGACAGGGCCTATGGCTACACCTTC
V gene: TRBV18; J gene: TRBJ1-5; D gene: TRBD1; clone size: few; CDR3 protein: CASSPGTGTYSNQPQHF; CDR3 DNA: TGTGCCAGCTCACCAGGGACAGGGACTTATAGCAATCAGCCCCAGCATTTT
V gene: TRBV6-5; J gene: TRBJ1-1; D gene: TRBD1; clone size: .; CDR3 protein: CASRTGPTEAFF; CDR3 DNA: TGTGCCAGCCGGACAGGGCCCACTGAAGCTTTCTTT
V gene: TRBV3-1/TRBV3-2; J gene: TRBJ2-7; D gene: TRBD2; clone size: .; CDR3 protein: CASSQGLAGDYEQYF; CDR3 DNA: TGTGCCAGCAGCCAAGGACTAGCGGGCGACTACGAGCAGTACTTC
V gene: TRBV2; J gene: TRBJ2-1; D gene: TRBD2; clone size: .; CDR3 protein: CASSVERGANSYNEQFF; CDR3 DNA: TGTGCCAGCAGTGTTGAGCGGGGGGCCAACTCCTACAATGAGCAGTTCTTC
V gene: TRBV18; J gene: TRBJ2-5; D gene: .; clone size: .; CDR3 protein: CASSPPSHGETQYF; CDR3 DNA: TGTGCCAGCTCACCACCGAGTCACGGAGAGACCCAGTACTTC
V gene: TRBV7-9; J gene: TRBJ1-1; D gene: .; clone size: once; CDR3 protein: CASSNQYTEAFF; CDR3 DNA: TGTGCCAGCAGCAATCAGTACACTGAAGCTTTCTTT
V gene: TRBV5-1; J gene: TRBJ2-1; D gene: TRBD2; clone size: .; CDR3 protein: CASSSGLTYNEQFF; CDR3 DNA: TGCGCCAGCAGCTCGGGACTAACCTACAATGAGCAGTTCTTC
V gene: TRBV12-3/TRBV12-4; J gene: TRBJ1-2; D gene: .; clone size: .; CDR3 protein: CASSLAQNYGYTF; CDR3 DNA: TGTGCCAGCAGTTTAGCGCAGAACTATGGCTACACCTTC
V gene: TRBV19; J gene: TRBJ2-2; D gene: .; clone size: .; CDR3 protein: CASSNFWTDSNGELFF; CDR3 DNA: TGTGCCAGTAGCAACTTCTGGACAGATTCGAACGGGGAGCTGTTTTTT
V gene: TRBV2; J gene: TRBJ1-2; D gene: TRBD1; clone size: .; CDR3 protein: CASSPETGIYGYTF; CDR3 DNA: TGTGCCAGCAGTCCGGAGACAGGGATCTATGGCTACACCTTC
V gene: TRBV11-2; J gene: TRBJ2-2; D gene: .; clone size: .; CDR3 protein: CASSLAAQGTGELFF; CDR3 DNA: TGTGCCAGCAGCTTAGCCGCCCAGGGGACCGGGGAGCTGTTTTTT
V gene: TRBV5-1; J gene: TRBJ1-6; D gene: .; clone size: .; CDR3 protein: CASSLLVDSPLHF; CDR3 DNA: TGCGCCAGCAGCTTGTTAGTGGATTCACCCCTCCACTTT
V gene: TRBV28; J gene: TRBJ2-7; D gene: TRBD2; clone size: .; CDR3 protein: CASSSSGGPYEQYF; CDR3 DNA: TGTGCCAGCAGTTCTAGCGGGGGGCCCTACGAGCAGTACTTC
V gene: TRBV3-1/TRBV3-2; J gene: TRBJ2-6; D gene: TRBD1; clone size: .; CDR3 protein: CASSRQGTNVLTF; CDR3 DNA: TGTGCCAGCAGCCGACAGGGTACCAACGTCCTGACTTTC
V gene: TRBV4-2; J gene: TRBJ1-1; D gene: TRBD1; clone size: .; CDR3 protein: CASSQVRQGPTEAFF; CDR3 DNA: TGTGCCAGCAGCCAAGTTCGACAGGGACCCACTGAAGCTTTCTTT
V gene: TRBV5-1; J gene: TRBJ1-3; D gene: .; clone size: .; CDR3 protein: CASSGEGPGNTIYF; CDR3 DNA: TGCGCCAGCAGCGGGGAGGGTCCTGGAAACACCATATATTTT
V gene: TRBV21-1; J gene: TRBJ2-7; D gene: .; clone size: .; CDR3 protein: CASSKGAETRQYF; CDR3 DNA: TGTGCCAGCAGCAAAGGGGCTGAGACAAGGCAGTACTTC
V gene: TRBV12-5; J gene: TRBJ2-3; D gene: TRBD1; clone size: .; CDR3 protein: CASGSHIPRDRGF; CDR3 DNA: TGTGCTAGTGGTTCGCATATACCTCGGGACAGGGGGTTT
V gene: TRBV6-5; J gene: TRBJ1-2; D gene: .; clone size: .; CDR3 protein: CASSYSRSFNYGYTF; CDR3 DNA: TGTGCCAGCAGTTACTCCAGGTCCTTTAACTATGGCTACACCTTC
V gene: TRBV29-1; J gene: TRBJ1-1; D gene: .; clone size: .; CDR3 protein: CSVQKNTEAFF; CDR3 DNA: TGCAGCGTCCAAAAGAACACTGAAGCTTTCTTT
V gene: TRBV7-3; J gene: TRBJ2-2; D gene: .; clone size: .; CDR3 protein: CASSPRGLKTGELFF; CDR3 DNA: TGTGCCAGCAGCCCCCGAGGGCTAAAAACCGGGGAGCTGTTTTTT
V gene: TRBV13; J gene: TRBJ2-5; D gene: TRBD1; clone size: .; CDR3 protein: CASSPDRGTIGTQYF; CDR3 DNA: TGTGCCAGCAGCCCGGACAGGGGAACGATAGGGACCCAGTACTTC
V gene: TRBV30; J gene: TRBJ1-5; D gene: .; clone size: .; CDR3 protein: CAWSVGGRLIPGQPQHF; CDR3 DNA: TGTGCCTGGAGTGTGGGGGGGCGCCTAATTCCCGGGCAGCCCCAGCATTTT
V gene: TRBV11-2; J gene: TRBJ2-5; D gene: TRBD2; clone size: .; CDR3 protein: CASSLEGLAGQETQYF; CDR3 DNA: TGTGCCAGCAGCTTGGAAGGACTAGCGGGACAAGAGACCCAGTACTTC
V gene: TRBV13; J gene: TRBJ1-1; D gene: .; clone size: .; CDR3 protein: CASSLGERTEAFF; CDR3 DNA: TGTGCCAGCAGCTTAGGGGAGCGCACTGAAGCTTTCTTT
V gene: TRBV9; J gene: TRBJ2-3; D gene: TRBD2; clone size: .; CDR3 protein: CASSVVGGASDTQYF; CDR3 DNA: TGTGCCAGCAGCGTAGTCGGGGGGGCGTCAGATACGCAGTATTTT
V gene: TRBV5-1; J gene: TRBJ1-3; D gene: .; clone size: .; CDR3 protein: CASSLATGFSGNTIYF; CDR3 DNA: TGCGCCAGCAGCTTGGCCACAGGGTTCTCTGGAAACACCATATATTTT
V gene: TRBV7-8; J gene: TRBJ1-2; D gene: TRBD1; clone size: few; CDR3 protein: CASSLRTGHGYTF; CDR3 DNA: TGTGCCAGCAGCTTACGGACAGGACATGGCTACACCTTC
V gene: TRBV19; J gene: TRBJ2-5; D gene: .; clone size: .; CDR3 protein: CASTSGGQSGETQYF; CDR3 DNA: TGTGCCAGTACCTCAGGGGGGCAGTCAGGGGAGACCCAGTACTTC
V gene: TRBV7-3; J gene: TRBJ2-7; D gene: TRBD2; clone size: .; CDR3 protein: CASSFRGGSEQYF; CDR3 DNA: TGTGCCAGCAGCTTTAGGGGAGGGAGCGAGCAGTACTTC
V gene: TRBV2; J gene: TRBJ2-1; D gene: .; clone size: .; CDR3 protein: CASRKGDEQFF; CDR3 DNA: TGTGCCAGCAGGAAGGGGGATGAGCAGTTCTTC
V gene: TRBV7-3; J gene: TRBJ2-7; D gene: .; clone size: .; CDR3 protein: CASSLTGVSEQYF; CDR3 DNA: TGTGCCAGCAGCTTAACGGGCGTGAGTGAGCAGTACTTC
V gene: TRBV4-1; J gene: TRBJ1-4; D gene: .; clone size: .; CDR3 protein: CASSPREGGEKLFF; CDR3 DNA: TGCGCCAGCAGCCCCCGTGAGGGCGGCGAAAAACTGTTTTTT
V gene: TRBV19; J gene: TRBJ1-1; D gene: .; clone size: .; CDR3 protein: CASSILTGNMNTEAFF; CDR3 DNA: TGTGCCAGTAGTATCCTGACAGGCAATATGAACACTGAAGCTTTCTTT
V gene: TRBV3-1/TRBV3-2; J gene: TRBJ2-3; D gene: TRBD2; clone size: .; CDR3 protein: CASSQSGAGSTQYF; CDR3 DNA: TGTGCCAGCAGCCAGAGCGGGGCCGGGAGTACGCAGTATTTT
V gene: TRBV15; J gene: TRBJ1-1; D gene: .; clone size: once; CDR3 protein: CATSRGAGRQAFF; CDR3 DNA: TGTGCCACCAGCAGAGGGGCAGGGCGACAAGCTTTCTTT
V gene: TRBV7-9; J gene: TRBJ2-6; D gene: .; clone size: .; CDR3 protein: CASSLVDSRSGANVLTF; CDR3 DNA: TGTGCCAGCAGCTTAGTCGACAGTCGATCTGGGGCCAACGTCCTGACTTTC
V gene: TRBV6-2/TRBV6-3; J gene: TRBJ2-6; D gene: TRBD1; clone size: .; CDR3 protein: CASSSGTVGLAGANVLTF; CDR3 DNA: TGTGCCAGCAGTTCCGGGACAGTCGGTCTCGCGGGGGCCAACGTCCTGACTTTC
V gene: TRBV5-4; J gene: TRBJ1-1; D gene: .; clone size: .; CDR3 protein: CASSLRTVLNTEAFF; CDR3 DNA: TGTGCCAGCAGCCTAAGGACAGTTTTGAACACTGAAGCTTTCTTT
V gene: TRBV27; J gene: TRBJ2-6; D gene: TRBD2; clone size: .; CDR3 protein: CASKGSGGAGGANVLTF; CDR3 DNA: TGTGCCAGCAAAGGGAGCGGGGGGGCTGGTGGGGCCAACGTCCTGACTTTC
V gene: TRBV28; J gene: TRBJ1-2; D gene: TRBD1; clone size: .; CDR3 protein: CASSLGDRAGGYTF; CDR3 DNA: TGTGCCAGCAGTTTAGGCGACAGGGCTGGAGGCTACACCTTC
V gene: TRBV6-1; J gene: TRBJ2-7; D gene: .; clone size: .; CDR3 protein: CASSEQGQSYEQYF; CDR3 DNA: TGTGCCAGCAGTGAACAGGGCCAATCCTACGAGCAGTACTTC
V gene: TRBV28; J gene: TRBJ2-4; D gene: .; clone size: .; CDR3 protein: CASSFGPAGAKNIQYF; CDR3 DNA: TGTGCCAGCAGTTTTGGGCCCGCGGGCGCCAAAAACATTCAGTACTTC
V gene: TRBV5-4; J gene: TRBJ1-1; D gene: .; clone size: few; CDR3 protein: CASSLPPMNTEAFF; CDR3 DNA: TGTGCCAGCAGCTTGCCACCTATGAACACTGAAGCTTTCTTT
V gene: TRBV3-1/TRBV3-2; J gene: TRBJ2-4; D gene: .; clone size: .; CDR3 protein: CASSQGQGNIQYF; CDR3 DNA: TGTGCCAGCAGCCAGGGCCAGGGGAACATTCAGTACTTC
V gene: TRBV5-6; J gene: TRBJ2-5; D gene: .; clone size: .; CDR3 protein: CASSPLAGDQETQYF; CDR3 DNA: TGTGCCAGCAGCCCTCTCGCAGGGGACCAAGAGACCCAGTACTTC
V gene: TRBV5-8; J gene: TRBJ2-3; D gene: .; clone size: few; CDR3 protein: CASWWRFTDTQYF; CDR3 DNA: TGTGCCAGCTGGTGGCGGTTCACAGATACGCAGTATTTT
V gene: TRBV3-1/TRBV3-2; J gene: TRBJ2-1; D gene: TRBD1; clone size: .; CDR3 protein: CASSQGQGYNEQFF; CDR3 DNA: TGTGCCAGCAGCCAAGGACAGGGCTACAATGAGCAGTTCTTC
V gene: TRBV19; J gene: TRBJ2-2; D gene: .; clone size: .; CDR3 protein: CASRRQNTNTGELFF; CDR3 DNA: TGTGCCAGTAGGAGACAAAACACGAACACCGGGGAGCTGTTTTTT
V gene: TRBV28; J gene: TRBJ1-1; D gene: .; clone size: .; CDR3 protein: CASSGRREHTEAFF; CDR3 DNA: TGTGCCAGTTCAGGTAGACGGGAACACACTGAAGCTTTCTTT
V gene: TRBV15; J gene: TRBJ1-2; D gene: TRBD1; clone size: .; CDR3 protein: CATSRRTGGYGYTF; CDR3 DNA: TGTGCCACCAGCAGGAGGACAGGGGGCTATGGCTACACCTTC
V gene: TRBV5-1; J gene: TRBJ1-2; D gene: .; clone size: .; CDR3 protein: CASSLSGGANYGYTF; CDR3 DNA: TGCGCCAGCAGCTTAAGCGGGGGAGCTAACTATGGCTACACCTTC
V gene: TRBV12-5; J gene: TRBJ2-5; D gene: TRBD1; clone size: .; CDR3 protein: CASGWGTGGETQYF; CDR3 DNA: TGTGCTAGTGGTTGGGGGACAGGGGGAGAGACCCAGTACTTC
V gene: TRBV5-1; J gene: TRBJ2-2; D gene: .; clone size: .; CDR3 protein: CASSQGHVNTGELFF; CDR3 DNA: TGCGCCAGCAGCCAGGGACACGTGAACACCGGGGAGCTGTTTTTT
V gene: TRBV2; J gene: TRBJ2-3; D gene: .; clone size: .; CDR3 protein: CASSWQGIHTRDTQYF; CDR3 DNA: TGTGCCAGCAGTTGGCAGGGAATACACACGCGAGATACGCAGTATTTT
V gene: TRBV5-6; J gene: TRBJ1-1; D gene: .; clone size: .; CDR3 protein: CASSSTGFGEAFF; CDR3 DNA: TGTGCCAGCAGCTCCACAGGGTTCGGTGAAGCTTTCTTT
V gene: TRBV11-2; J gene: TRBJ2-3; D gene: .; clone size: .; CDR3 protein: CASSLGTGPTDTQYF; CDR3 DNA: TGTGCCAGCAGCTTAGGAACAGGTCCCACAGATACGCAGTATTTT
V gene: TRBV19; J gene: TRBJ1-6; D gene: TRBD1; clone size: .; CDR3 protein: CASSPRQGSSYNSPLHF; CDR3 DNA: TGTGCCAGTAGTCCGAGACAGGGGAGCTCCTATAATTCACCCCTCCACTTT
V gene: TRBV14; J gene: TRBJ2-1; D gene: TRBD2; clone size: .; CDR3 protein: CASSLPGLAAQNEQFF; CDR3 DNA: TGTGCCAGCAGCCTGCCGGGACTAGCGGCCCAGAATGAGCAGTTCTTC